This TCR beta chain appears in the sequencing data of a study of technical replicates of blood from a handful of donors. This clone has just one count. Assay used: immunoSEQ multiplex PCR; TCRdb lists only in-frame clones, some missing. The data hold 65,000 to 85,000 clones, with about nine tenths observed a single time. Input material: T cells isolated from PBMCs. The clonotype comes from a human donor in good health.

CDR3 residues: CASALGLAEKETQYF. In nucleotides, the CDR3 is TGTGCCAGCGCCCTTGGACTAGCGGAAAAAGAGACCCAGTACTTC. V is TRBV21-1 and J is TRBJ2-5; the D call of TRBD2 is as the table states it, not checked on the DNA. TRBV21-1 is noted as a pseudogene. The CDR3 sequence is 15 residues long.